The TCR beta chain described here comes from a study of blood T cell repertoires in COVID-19. Study overall: From the United States, Italy and Spain came samples of acute and convalescent COVID-19. The analysed material was cDNA or gDNA that came from T cells, B-cell-depleted T cells, or PBMCs.

This clone has only one observation. The CDR3 is 19 amino acids. In the authors' methods: Counts of nucleated cells, estimated from reference gene primer amplification, were obtained. Method: immunoSEQ multiplex PCR; TCRdb's copy keeps in-frame clones and lacks some. That table furnishes V, J and clone size, whereas the DNA furnished D and trimming. This sample has about 71,000 clones, with roughly 89% found just once. The J gene is TRBJ2-5, the V gene TRBV1; the table gives TRBD2 as D, unverified against the DNA. TRBV1 has pseudogene status. The clonotype comes from a man aged 30 to 39 with acute or convalescent COVID-19. The sequencing sample was made of peripheral blood. This CDR3 is CTSSQGLAGSTDPRETQYF. In nucleotides, the CDR3 is TGCACCAGCAGCCAAGGACTAGCGGGGAGCACCGACCCCCGAGAGACCCAGTACTTC.